This TCR beta chain was recovered during a study of T cells after yellow fever vaccination. This clonotype turned up a few times. TCRdb re-called the 5' RACE reads through MiXCR, storing one row per CDR3 protein. The sample has more than 450,000 distinct CDR3 sequences, 21% seen once; the top ten hold about 16%. V lost 1 base, J lost 9 bases, and 13 bases stayed unmatched. The length of the CDR3 is 16 residues. The clonotype originates from a man aged 18 to 30 who received the YFV17D yellow fever vaccine. The starting material was PBMCs, obtained about 21 days after the first yellow fever vaccination. The genes are TRBV12-3 or TRBV12-4 and TRBJ1-2; 8 positions match TRBD1. The CDR3 reads CASSLDRGTGRERYTF. The CDR3 DNA reads TGTGCCAGCAGTTTAGATCGGGGGACAGGACGAGAGCGCTACACCTTC.